These 8 T cell receptor beta chains were all obtained from the same sample, sequenced in a study of blood T cell repertoires in COVID-19. Measured with immunoSEQ multiplex PCR; TCRdb has only the in-frame clones, and not every one. Here the sample spans about 330,000 clones, around 86% being singletons. The sample was PBMCs or T cells enriched from blood (not recorded which). These receptors all stem from a woman between 18 and 30 years old who had recovered from COVID-19.

This clone was recorded only once. The V gene is TRBV30, the J gene TRBJ2-5, with 8 bases fitting TRBD2. The CDR3 runs to 15 residues. Germline CDR1 and CDR2: GTSNPN and SVGIG (reference sequence). V gave up 3 bases and J gave up 1 base; unmatched junction bases: 7. The CDR3 region has the DNA TGTGCCTGGAGGGCTCTAGCGGGCAGCCAAGAGACCCAGTACTTC. Its protein product is CAWRALAGSQETQYF.

This clone was observed once. The rearrangement uses TRBV24-1 and TRBJ1-5, with D uncertain. V was cut by 1 base and J by 4 bases, with 7 bases left in between. Germline V gene lookup returns CDR1 KGHDR and CDR2 SFDVKD. The CDR3 sequence is 14 residues long. CDR3 in amino acids: CATSDFSENQPQHF. CDR3 DNA: TGTGCCACCAGTGATTTCTCGGAGAATCAGCCCCAGCATTTT.

This clone was detected once. The genes are TRBV5-4 and TRBJ2-7, with 10 bases lining up with TRBD1. In germline, CDR1 is SGHNT, CDR2 YYREEE (reference sequence). CDR3 length: 14 amino acids. With 3 bases clipped from V and 4 bases from J, the junction kept 4 bases outside the gene matches. The CDR3: CASSSRTGGYEQYF. The CDR3 DNA follows: TGTGCCAGCAGCTCCAGGACAGGGGGGTACGAGCAGTACTTC.

V is TRBV19 and J is TRBJ2-2; 7 bases match TRBD1. The length of the CDR3 is 16 residues. Trimming took 10 bases from V and 0 from J; bases not matched to a gene: 11. Germline-derived CDR1 and CDR2 are LNHDA and SQIVND (reference sequence). Written as DNA, the CDR3 is TGTGCCATAAAAACATCAGGGGGAACGAACACCGGGGAGCTGTTTTTT. This encodes CAIKTSGGTNTGELFF.

This chain joins TRBV28 and TRBJ2-7, with 8 bases fitting TRBD2. The CDR3 has 16 amino acids. V lost 6 bases to trimming and J lost 3 bases; unmatched junction nucleotides: 13. Germline CDR1 reads MDHEN; CDR2 reads SYDVKM. For the CDR3, the DNA is TGTGCCAGCAGCCCTTTGTGGCAGCGGGAGAACTACGAGCAGTACTTC. It is translated as CASSPLWQRENYEQYF.

The V and J genes are TRBV5-1 and TRBJ1-1; D is unresolved. The CDR3 contains 15 residues. Germline V gene data show CDR1 as SGHRS and CDR2 as YFSETQ. Trimming removed 1 base at V and 1 base at J, with 11 bases between. CDR3 DNA sequence: TGCGCCAGCAGCTTGTCAGGTCCACAGAACACTGAAGCTTTCTTT. It codes for CASSLSGPQNTEAFF.

This chain uses TRBV29-1 with TRBJ1-1; D call uncertain. The V and J ends lost 7 bases and 6 bases respectively, with 6 bases between them. This CDR3 contains 9 residues. Germline CDR1 is SQVTM and CDR2 is ANQGSEA. CDR3 bases: TGCAGCGCCCTACCTGAAGCTTTCTTT. Translating it yields CSALPEAFF.

The chain is built from TRBV25-1 and TRBJ2-5; TRBD1 agrees at 8 bases. V lost 4 bases to trimming and J lost 2 bases; unmatched junction nucleotides: 3. The germline V gene has CDR1 MGHDK and CDR2 SYGVNS. This CDR3 has 14 residues. CDR3 nucleotides: TGTGCCAGCAGTGTGTGGACAGGGCAAGAGACCCAGTACTTC. It translates to CASSVWTGQETQYF.